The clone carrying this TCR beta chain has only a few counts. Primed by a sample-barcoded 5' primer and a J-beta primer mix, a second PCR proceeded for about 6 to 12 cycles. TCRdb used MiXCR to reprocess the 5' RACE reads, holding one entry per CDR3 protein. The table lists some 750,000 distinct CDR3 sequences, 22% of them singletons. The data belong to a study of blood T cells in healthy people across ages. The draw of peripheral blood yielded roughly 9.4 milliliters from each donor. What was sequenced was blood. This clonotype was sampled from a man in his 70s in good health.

The CDR3 DNA is TGCAGTGCTAGGGATGAATCTCCACTAGTGCGGTACGAGCAGTACTTC. Its translation is CSARDESPLVRYEQYF. The gene calls are TRBV20-1 and TRBJ2-7, with a weak D call TRBD2 (5 bases). V lost 3 bases to trimming and J lost 4 bases, with 22 bases between them. The CDR3 runs to 16 residues. Germline CDR1 is DFQATT and CDR2 is SNEGSKA (reference sequence).